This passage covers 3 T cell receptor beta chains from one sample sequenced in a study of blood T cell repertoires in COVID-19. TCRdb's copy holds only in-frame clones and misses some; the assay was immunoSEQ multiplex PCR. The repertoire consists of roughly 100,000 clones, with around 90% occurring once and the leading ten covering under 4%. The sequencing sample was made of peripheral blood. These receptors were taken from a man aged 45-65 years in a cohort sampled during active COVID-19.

In DNA, the CDR3 is TGTGCCAGTCAAGTCCCGGGACAGGGGCCGAGTTCACCCCTCCACTTT. Protein sequence: CASQVPGQGPSSPLHF. This chain connects TRBV19 to TRBJ1-6; TRBD1 matches 10 bases. This CDR3 region has 16 residues. CDR1 and CDR2 from the germline V gene are LNHDA and SQIVND (reference sequence). The V segment lost 8 bases and the J segment 9 bases; nucleotides outside the gene matches: 13.

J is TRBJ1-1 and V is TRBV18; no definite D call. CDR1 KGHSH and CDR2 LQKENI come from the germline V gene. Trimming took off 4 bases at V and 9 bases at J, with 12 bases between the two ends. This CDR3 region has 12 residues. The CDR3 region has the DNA TGTGCCAGCTCACTCGAGCAGGAAAAAGCTTTCTTT. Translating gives CASSLEQEKAFF. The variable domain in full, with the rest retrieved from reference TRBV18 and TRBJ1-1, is NAGVMQNPRHLVRRRGQEARLRCSPMKGHSHVYWYRQLPEEGLKFMVYLQKENIIDESGMPKERFSAEFPKEGPSILRIQQVVRGDSAAYFCASSLEQEKAFFGQGTRLTVV.

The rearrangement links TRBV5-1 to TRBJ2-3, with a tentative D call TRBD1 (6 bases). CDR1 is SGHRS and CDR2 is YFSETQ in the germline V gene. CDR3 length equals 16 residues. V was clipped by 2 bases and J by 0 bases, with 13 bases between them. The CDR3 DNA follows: TGCGCCAGCAGCTTATCTACAGGGCTAAGCACAGATACGCAGTATTTT. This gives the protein CASSLSTGLSTDTQYF. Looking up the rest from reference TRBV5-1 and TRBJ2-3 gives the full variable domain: KAGVTQTPRYLIKTRGQQVTLSCSPISGHRSVSWYQQTPGQGLQFLFEYFSETQRNKGNFPGRFSGRQFSNSRSEMNVSTLELGDSALYLCASSLSTGLSTDTQYFGPGTRLTVL.